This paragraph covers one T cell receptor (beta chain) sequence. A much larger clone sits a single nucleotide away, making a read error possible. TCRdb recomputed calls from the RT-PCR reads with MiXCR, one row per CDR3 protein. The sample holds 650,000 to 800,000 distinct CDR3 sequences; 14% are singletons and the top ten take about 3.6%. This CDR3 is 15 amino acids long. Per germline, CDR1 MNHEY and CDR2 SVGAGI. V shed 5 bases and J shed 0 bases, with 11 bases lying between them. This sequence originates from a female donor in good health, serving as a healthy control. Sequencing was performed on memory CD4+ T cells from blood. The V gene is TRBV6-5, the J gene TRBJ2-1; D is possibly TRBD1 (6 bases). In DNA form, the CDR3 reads TGTGCCAGCAGTCCCCGGACAGTCTCCTACAATGAGCAGTTCTTC. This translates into CASSPRTVSYNEQFF.